These T cell receptor beta chains were read from a single sample in a study of cytomegalovirus exposure and HLA in healthy donors. Sequencing was performed with immunoSEQ multiplex PCR; in TCRdb, only in-frame clones are kept and a portion is missing. The sample shows roughly 140,000 clones, about 75% of them seen only once. The sequenced sample consisted of PBMCs. The receptor source for this set is a man aged 18 to 29 in good health and CMV-seronegative. Both conserved end residues are part of each CDR3. The D gene is left open where the match is weak. Expanded clones are given a class, and other clones once, few, many or no size at all.

V	J	D	size	DNA	CDR3
TRBV9	TRBJ1-2	TRBD1	-	TGTGCCAGCAGCGCCACCCAAACCGGACAGGGTAGGGATGGCTACACCTTC	CASSATQTGQGRDGYTF
TRBV19	TRBJ2-7	-	-	TGTGCCAGTAGTACCCAGGTGATCGCCTACGAGCAGTACTTC	CASSTQVIAYEQYF
TRBV5-8	TRBJ1-4	-	once	TGTGCCAGCAGCTTGGGGCCGGGGTACTCTAATGAAAAACTGTTTTTT	CASSLGPGYSNEKLFF
TRBV6-4	TRBJ1-5	TRBD1	-	TGTGCCAGCATGGGCGCAGGGGGCCGGTCGAATCAGCCCCAGCATTTT	CASMGAGGRSNQPQHF
TRBV30	TRBJ2-5	TRBD2	-	TGTGCCTGGAGTGTAGAGACTTGGCTAGCGGGAGGACAAGAGACCCAGTACTTC	CAWSVETWLAGGQETQYF
TRBV5-1	TRBJ1-2	-	-	TGCGCCAGCAGCTTTGGACAGAACTATGGCTACACCTTC	CASSFGQNYGYTF
TRBV28	TRBJ1-4	TRBD1	few	TGTGCCACCCAAGGGGGGGGACAGGGAAATGAAAAACTGTTTTTT	CATQGGGQGNEKLFF
TRBV25-1	TRBJ1-2	TRBD1	-	TGTGCCAGCAGTGGGGACAGGGGGCCGGAGGGCTACACCTTC	CASSGDRGPEGYTF
TRBV5-1	TRBJ2-7	TRBD1	-	TGCGCCAGCAGCCCCACAGGGGCCTCCTACGAGCAGTACTTC	CASSPTGASYEQYF
TRBV9	TRBJ2-3	-	-	TGTGCCAGCGGAGCTGTACTAGGGGGACCGGGGGATACGCAGTATTTT	CASGAVLGGPGDTQYF
TRBV11-3	TRBJ1-1	-	-	TGTGCCAGCAGCTTAGAGGTGAGGGTTTCCACTGAAGCTTTCTTT	CASSLEVRVSTEAFF
TRBV30	TRBJ1-1	-	-	TGTGCCTGGAGTCTAGAGAATGAAGCTTTCTTT	CAWSLENEAFF
TRBV6-4	TRBJ2-3	-	many	TGTGCCAGCAGTGACGGGGGGGCCACAGATACGCAGTATTTT	CASSDGGATDTQYF
TRBV19	TRBJ2-4	-	few	TGTGCCATCAAACAGACAGCTTACACCAAAAACATTCAGTACTTC	CAIKQTAYTKNIQYF
TRBV25-1	TRBJ2-7	-	-	TGTGCCAGCAAGTGGGCCCCACAGGGTACATTTTCCGACTACGAGCAGTACTTC	CASKWAPQGTFSDYEQYF
TRBV4-1	TRBJ2-7	-	-	TGCGCCAGCAGCCATGGCGGAGGGTTTTCAACCGAGCAGTACTTC	CASSHGGGFSTEQYF
TRBV5-1	TRBJ2-7	TRBD2	few	TGCGCCAGCAGCCCGATCCTAGCGGGGGGACTATACGAGCAGTACTTC	CASSPILAGGLYEQYF
TRBV19	TRBJ1-2	TRBD1	-	TGTGCCAGTAGTGTACAGGGGGCGGACTATGGCTACACCTTC	CASSVQGADYGYTF
TRBV6-1	TRBJ1-6	-	-	TGTGCCAGCAGTGAAGCCCGGGTACGGTCCTATAATTCACCCCTCCACTTT	CASSEARVRSYNSPLHF
TRBV4-2	TRBJ2-4	-	-	TGTGCCAGCAGCCCCCTAATGGGGGGAGTAGTCAAAAACATTCAGTACTTC	CASSPLMGGVVKNIQYF
TRBV29-1	TRBJ1-3	-	few	TGCAGCGTCAACCGGCCGGGGTATGGAAACACCATATATTTT	CSVNRPGYGNTIYF
TRBV28	TRBJ2-1	TRBD2	-	TGTGCCAGCAGTTTTCCTAGCGGGAGTGGAGAGCAGTTCTTC	CASSFPSGSGEQFF
TRBV6-1	TRBJ2-5	TRBD2	-	TGTGCCAGCAGTGCCCTCGCGGGAGGGGCGGAGACCCAGTACTTC	CASSALAGGAETQYF
TRBV2	TRBJ2-5	TRBD2	-	TGTGCCAGCAGTGAACGACTAGCGGTACAAGAGACCCAGTACTTC	CASSERLAVQETQYF
TRBV7-6	TRBJ1-4	-	-	TGTGCCAGCAGCGCTAGCGGGGTTGCTAATGAAAAACTGTTTTTT	CASSASGVANEKLFF
TRBV15	TRBJ2-3	TRBD1	-	TGTGCCACCAGCAGCCCCGGGACAGGGGGCACAGATACGCAGTATTTT	CATSSPGTGGTDTQYF
TRBV2	TRBJ1-5	TRBD1	-	TGTGCCAGCAGGGAGGACGGGGACAGGGGGGATCAGCCCCAGCATTTT	CASREDGDRGDQPQHF
TRBV6-5	TRBJ2-2	-	-	TGTGCCAGCAGTTACCGGGGGACCGGGGAGCTGTTTTTT	CASSYRGTGELFF
TRBV6-6	TRBJ1-2	-	-	TGTGCCAGCAGTTCGAGTGGGGGGGATGGCTACACCTTC	CASSSSGGDGYTF
TRBV13	TRBJ2-6	-	few	TGTGCCAGCAGCTTTAGAGGCTCTGGGGCCAACGTCCTGACTTTC	CASSFRGSGANVLTF
TRBV7-3	TRBJ2-1	TRBD2	large	TGTGCCAGCAGCTTAATTGTCAGCGGGGGGATCCATGAGCAGTTCTTC	CASSLIVSGGIHEQFF
TRBV27	TRBJ2-1	-	-	TGTGCCAGCGCTCGGGGCTCCTACAATGAGCAGTTCTTC	CASARGSYNEQFF
TRBV19	TRBJ2-7	TRBD2	-	TGTGCCAGTAGCCCCGGGGGGGCGCGATCATCCGAGCAGTACTTC	CASSPGGARSSEQYF
TRBV2	TRBJ2-1	-	once	TGTGCCAGCCGTGAAGGTAACAGGCCAACCTACAATGAGCAGTTCTTC	CASREGNRPTYNEQFF
TRBV18	TRBJ1-2	-	-	TGTGCCAGCTCATCGGGATTCGCGGATTATGGCTACACCTTC	CASSSGFADYGYTF
TRBV7-2	TRBJ2-5	-	-	TGTGCCAGCAGCTCCCCGGGGGAGACCCAGTACTTC	CASSSPGETQYF
TRBV6-5	TRBJ2-7	TRBD2	-	TGTGCCAGCAGTTACAGGGCTAGCGGCCCCCCCTACGAGCAGTACTTC	CASSYRASGPPYEQYF
TRBV5-4	TRBJ2-5	-	-	TGTGCCAGCAGCCCACAGGGAGGGGGGCCGGTGCGAGGGACCCAGTACTTC	CASSPQGGGPVRGTQYF
TRBV7-9	TRBJ2-7	TRBD1	few	TGTGCCAGCAGCGTAGGACAGGGTTACGAGCAGTACTTC	CASSVGQGYEQYF
TRBV27	TRBJ2-7	-	once	TGTGCCAGCAAACAGGGTAGTTACGAGCAGTACTTC	CASKQGSYEQYF
TRBV6-5	TRBJ2-5	-	-	TGTGCCAGCCTTGGGAGCCGCACATCAAAAGAGACCCAGTACTTC	CASLGSRTSKETQYF
TRBV5-5	TRBJ2-1	TRBD1	-	TGTGCCAGCAGCTGGGGCACGACAGGGAACAATGAGCAGTTCTTC	CASSWGTTGNNEQFF
TRBV20-1	TRBJ1-2	-	-	TGCAGTGCTAGGGAGGACGAGGGCTACACCTTC	CSAREDEGYTF
TRBV7-2	TRBJ2-3	TRBD1	few	TGTGCCAGCAGCGCCCCGGGACAGGGGACAGATACGCAGTATTTT	CASSAPGQGTDTQYF
TRBV5-6	TRBJ2-7	-	-	TGTGCCAGCAGCTTGGGGCATATCTACGAGCAGTACTTC	CASSLGHIYEQYF
TRBV6-1	TRBJ1-2	-	-	TGTGCCACAAACGGGGGAACTAACTATGGCTACACCTTC	CATNGGTNYGYTF
TRBV2	TRBJ2-7	TRBD1	-	TGTGCCAGCAGTACAACAGGGGGTGGGGAGCAGTACTTC	CASSTTGGGEQYF
TRBV30	TRBJ1-5	TRBD1	-	TGTGCCTGGACCCGACAGGGATTAGGTCAGCCCCAGCATTTT	CAWTRQGLGQPQHF
TRBV7-9	TRBJ2-5	TRBD2	-	TGTGCCAGCAGCTTAGGGCTAGCGGCCGAGACCCAGTACTTC	CASSLGLAAETQYF
TRBV6-1	TRBJ1-1	TRBD1	-	TGTGCCAGCAGTGAAGCTGGGACAGGGAACACTGAAGCTTTCTTT	CASSEAGTGNTEAFF
TRBV2	TRBJ2-7	-	-	TGTGCCAGCAGTGAACCAGGAACAGGACAAAATACCCAAGAATACGAGCAGTACTTC	CASSEPGTGQNTQEYEQYF
TRBV5-5	TRBJ2-7	TRBD1	few	TGTGCCAGCAGCGACCGGGACAGGGGCCGCCCTCCCGAGCAGTACTTC	CASSDRDRGRPPEQYF
TRBV6-1	TRBJ2-7	TRBD2	-	TGTGCCAGCAGTGAAAGAAGCGGGGGGGGGACCTACGAGCAGTACTTC	CASSERSGGGTYEQYF